This TCR beta chain was captured by sequencing in a study of T cells in Graves' hyperthyroidism and ophthalmopathy. This clonotype was seen at least ten times. Researchers took RNA transcripts and amplified the TCR beta CDR3 regions from them. TCR CDR3 underwent first-round RT-PCR with the HTBI primer set. One entry per CDR3 protein, called by TCRdb with MiXCR from the multiplex PCR reads. The sample lists about 350,000 distinct CDR3 sequences, about a sixth occurring once. Diagnoses used clinical symptoms, serum thyroxine and TRAb, thyroid ultrasound and orbital computed tomography. Per the germline V gene, CDR1 is SGHAT and CDR2 is FQNNGV. The CDR3 sequence is 15 residues long. With 1 base removed from V and 0 bases from J, the gap between germline ends came to 8 bases.

This clonotype was sampled from a woman aged 40-49 years with Graves' ophthalmopathy. The V gene is TRBV11-2, the J gene TRBJ2-3; D not resolved. The sample comprised blood. The CDR3 protein is CASSLGQDSTDTQYF. The CDR3 DNA sequence: TGTGCCAGCAGCTTAGGGCAGGACAGCACAGATACGCAGTATTTT.